These 21 T cell receptor beta chains were all obtained from the same sample, sequenced in a study of T cell responses to AZD1222 COVID-19 vaccine. Method: immunoSEQ multiplex PCR; TCRdb's copy keeps in-frame clones and lacks some. The profile shows under 120,000 clones, about 85% of them singletons. The starting material was peripheral blood, obtained 28 days after the second AZD1222 dose. The receptors derive from an adult who received the AZD1222 COVID-19 vaccine.

V usage is TRBV28 and J usage is TRBJ1-5, with 7 bases aligning to TRBD1. Germline V gives CDR1 MDHEN, CDR2 SYDVKM. The J segment lost 1 base and the V segment lost 4 bases, leaving 4 bases of the junction unmatched. CDR3 length: 15 residues. CDR3 loop: CASSSRQGSNQPQHF. The CDR3 nucleotides are TGTGCCAGCAGTTCCCGACAGGGAAGCAATCAGCCCCAGCATTTT.

V usage is TRBV3-1 (or the pseudogene TRBV3-2) and J usage is TRBJ1-2; 7 positions match TRBD1. The CDR3 extends over 16 amino acids. Germline trimming cut 3 bases from V and 0 bases from J; bases unmatched to any gene: 7. Per germline, CDR1 LGHDT and CDR2 YNNKEL (reference sequence). The CDR3 loop is CASSQRTGTANYGYTF. The DNA for the CDR3 is TGTGCCAGCAGCCAGAGAACCGGGACAGCTAACTATGGCTACACCTTC.

V gene TRBV19 combines with J gene TRBJ1-5; TRBD1 might be the D (6 bases). The germline CDR1 and CDR2 sequences are LNHDA and SQIVND (reference sequence). This CDR3 has 14 amino acids. V was shortened by 5 bases and J by 0 bases, with 8 bases between the two germline ends. CDR3 sequence: CASSVGGSNQPQHF. CDR3 bases: TGTGCCAGTAGTGTAGGGGGTAGCAATCAGCCCCAGCATTTT.

V gene TRBV18 combines with J gene TRBJ1-4; D is possibly TRBD1 (6 bases). The CDR3 consists of 15 residues. CDR1 KGHSH and CDR2 LQKENI come from the germline V gene. With 6 bases removed from V and 0 bases from J, the gap between germline ends came to 11 bases. The CDR3 DNA reads TGTGCCAGCTCCCGCAGACAGGCAACTAATGAAAAACTGTTTTTT. Amino acid sequence: CASSRRQATNEKLFF.

The CDR3 protein is CASSSTRTLETQYF. The DNA of the CDR3 is TGTGCCAGCAGCTCAACTAGGACCCTAGAGACCCAGTACTTC. The chain has TRBV11-1 and TRBJ2-5, with a tentative D call TRBD2 (5 bases). The CDR3 consists of 14 residues. The germline V and J ends were trimmed by 4 bases and 4 bases, with 13 bases remaining between them. Germline CDR1 and CDR2: SGHAT and FQDESV (reference sequence).

This chain uses TRBV29-1 with TRBJ1-2; weak D call: TRBD1 (6 bases). The length of the CDR3 is 15 residues. The V end was cut by 7 bases, the J end by 2 bases, with 20 bases between. Germline assignment: CDR1 SQVTM and CDR2 ANQGSEA. The CDR3 loop is CSAVRQGRGNYGYTF. CDR3 bases: TGCAGCGCTGTGAGGCAGGGAAGGGGGAACTATGGCTACACCTTC.

The chain has TRBV7-2 and TRBJ1-3; perhaps TRBD1 as D (5 bases). Germline V gene data show CDR1 as SGHTA and CDR2 as FQGNSA. Trimming cost V 0 bases and J 4 bases, with 13 bases left between them. CDR3 length: 16 residues. The CDR3 loop reads CASSLAAGNSGNTIYF. In DNA, the CDR3 is TGTGCCAGCAGCTTAGCGGCAGGGAATTCCGGAAACACCATATATTTT.

The CDR3 DNA is TGTGCCACCAGTGATCTAGGGCCAGATACGCAGTATTTT. Translated: CATSDLGPDTQYF. The rearrangement links TRBV24-1 to TRBJ2-3; unclear D gene. This CDR3 contains 13 residues. The V end lost 3 bases, the J end lost 4 bases, and 7 bases lay between the germline ends. The germline CDR1 and CDR2 sequences are KGHDR and SFDVKD.

This clone was seen once. V gene TRBV28 combines with J gene TRBJ1-1; D might be TRBD1 (5 bases). This CDR3 region has 14 residues. Germline V gene data show CDR1 as MDHEN and CDR2 as SYDVKM. V lost 4 bases and J 4 bases, leaving 13 bases between the germline ends. This chain's CDR3 is CASSSDSLLTEAFF. CDR3 nucleotide sequence: TGTGCCAGCAGTTCTGACAGTCTGCTCACTGAAGCTTTCTTT.

The gene calls are TRBV5-6 and TRBJ1-1; unclear D gene. The V end was cut by 1 base, the J end by 0 bases, with 13 bases between. Germline V gene sequence: CDR1 SGHDT, CDR2 YYEEEE. The CDR3 sequence is 16 residues long. The CDR3 sequence is CASSLLVSFLNTEAFF. DNA of the CDR3: TGTGCCAGCAGCTTGTTGGTCAGCTTTCTGAACACTGAAGCTTTCTTT.

This chain uses TRBV5-1 with TRBJ2-7, with D perhaps matching TRBD1 (6 bases). CDR3 size: 14 residues. Per the germline V gene, CDR1 is SGHRS and CDR2 is YFSETQ. Trimming took off 6 bases at V and 1 base at J, with 14 bases between the two ends. The CDR3 here is CASTAGTSSYEQYF. CDR3 DNA sequence: TGCGCCAGCACAGCCGGGACATCTTCCTACGAGCAGTACTTC.

The chain has TRBV18 and TRBJ2-3, with 12 bases fitting TRBD2. This CDR3 contains 16 residues. Germline CDR1 KGHSH, CDR2 LQKENI. Trimming at V came to 2 bases and at J to 4 bases, leaving 4 bases not matched to a gene. DNA for the CDR3: TGTGCCAGCTCACCATCGACTAGCGGGAGTGCAGATACGCAGTATTTT. Translation gives CASSPSTSGSADTQYF. The entire variable domain, with the rest obtained from reference TRBV18 and TRBJ2-3, is as follows: NAGVMQNPRHLVRRRGQEARLRCSPMKGHSHVYWYRQLPEEGLKFMVYLQKENIIDESGMPKERFSAEFPKEGPSILRIQQVVRGDSAAYFCASSPSTSGSADTQYFGPGTRLTVL.

V gene TRBV7-9 combines with J gene TRBJ2-5; tentatively, D is TRBD1 or TRBD2 (5 bases each). The V end was cut by 3 bases, the J end by 4 bases, with 12 bases between. Per the germline V gene, CDR1 is SEHNR and CDR2 is FQNEAQ (reference sequence). This CDR3 contains 14 residues. CDR3 sequence: CASSLGTQGETQYF. The CDR3 DNA sequence: TGTGCCAGCAGCTTGGGGACGCAGGGAGAGACCCAGTACTTC.

Note on this clone: In the same sample, other DNA sequences code for this CDR3. The rearrangement links TRBV5-1 to TRBJ2-7; D is undetermined. The CDR3 length is 13 residues. V lost 0 bases and J 4 bases, leaving 8 bases between the germline ends. CDR1 and CDR2 from the germline V gene are SGHRS and YFSETQ. DNA of the CDR3: TGCGCCAGCAGCTTGGGCCAGATTTACGAGCAGTACTTC. Its protein is CASSLGQIYEQYF.

The rearrangement uses TRBV11-3 and TRBJ2-5; TRBD2 matches 11 bases. Germline V gene lookup returns CDR1 SGHNT and CDR2 YENEEA. The CDR3 runs to 17 residues. V shed 3 bases and J 5 bases; nucleotides not matched to a gene: 11. CDR3 DNA sequence: TGTGCCAGCAGCTTGGGGACTAGCGGAAACACCCAGGAGACCCAGTACTTC. Amino acids: CASSLGTSGNTQETQYF.

CDR3 loop: CASSEGGTEIYEQYF. CDR3 DNA: TGTGCCAGCAGTGAAGGGGGGACAGAAATCTACGAGCAGTACTTC. The chain joins TRBV6-1 to TRBJ2-7, with TRBD1 matching 7 bases. Germline V CDR1 and CDR2: MNHNS, SASEGT. This CDR3 is 15 amino acids long. After removal of 1 base from V and 3 bases from J, the junction contained 6 bases not matched to a gene.

The rearrangement links TRBV19 to TRBJ2-4; D gene ambiguous. Germline V gene data show CDR1 as LNHDA and CDR2 as SQIVND (reference sequence). V lost 2 bases to trimming and J lost 1 base, with 21 bases between them. The CDR3 is made up of 19 amino acids. The CDR3, as DNA: TGTGCCAGTAGTATACGCCCCCAAGCCTCGGTAGGGGCCAAAAACATTCAGTACTTC. It encodes CASSIRPQASVGAKNIQYF.

This chain links TRBV5-1 with TRBJ2-7, with a weak D call TRBD1 (6 bases). Germline values: CDR1 SGHRS, CDR2 YFSETQ. The V end lost 4 bases, the J end lost 2 bases, and 16 bases lay between the germline ends. CDR3 length equals 15 residues. The CDR3 spells CASSEQGRGPYEQYF. DNA for the CDR3: TGCGCCAGCAGCGAACAGGGCCGCGGGCCCTACGAGCAGTACTTC. Using reference TRBV5-1 and TRBJ2-7 for the parts outside the CDR3, the full variable domain is KAGVTQTPRYLIKTRGQQVTLSCSPISGHRSVSWYQQTPGQGLQFLFEYFSETQRNKGNFPGRFSGRQFSNSRSEMNVSTLELGDSALYLCASSEQGRGPYEQYFGPGTRLTVT.

The chain recombines TRBV7-8 with TRBJ2-1, with TRBD2 as a possible D gene (6 bases). Germline CDR1 reads SGHVS; CDR2 reads FQNEAQ. The V end lost 7 bases, the J end lost 10 bases, and 26 bases lay between the germline ends. This CDR3 is 16 amino acids long. DNA of the CDR3: TGTGCCAGCACCCAAAGTGCTAGCGCAATACAAGGGGAGCAGTTCTTC. Protein product: CASTQSASAIQGEQFF.

This chain links TRBV5-1 with TRBJ1-1; D call uncertain. Germline CDR1 and CDR2: SGHRS and YFSETQ. V lost 0 bases and J lost 0, with 12 bases in between. There are 16 residues in the CDR3. Here the CDR3 DNA reads TGCGCCAGCAGCTTGGAATTCCGGAGGATGAACACTGAAGCTTTCTTT. Residues: CASSLEFRRMNTEAFF.

This sequence joins TRBV5-6 and TRBJ2-7; D is unclear. The germline V gene has CDR1 SGHDT and CDR2 YYEEEE. V was pared by 2 bases and J by 3 bases, with 15 bases between. This CDR3 has 15 residues. The CDR3: CASSLRRITIYEQYF. The CDR3 DNA reads as TGTGCCAGCAGCTTACGACGGATAACCATCTACGAGCAGTACTTC.